The following is a T cell receptor (beta chain) sequence with its context. This sample is part of a study of blood T cell repertoires in COVID-19. The germline V gene has CDR1 SEHNR and CDR2 FQNEAQ (reference sequence). Trimming pared 1 base from V and 4 bases from J, leaving 7 bases between. The CDR3 runs to 13 residues. Method: immunoSEQ multiplex PCR; TCRdb's copy keeps in-frame clones and lacks some. This table has around 98,000 clones, roughly 87% appearing once. The chain joins TRBV7-9 to TRBJ1-1; possible D gene TRBD1, 6 bases. Sequencing was performed on peripheral blood. The clonotype originates from a man in his 70s with acute or convalescent COVID-19. The CDR3 here is CASSLEGGTEAFF. The CDR3 coding sequence is TGTGCCAGCAGCTTAGAAGGGGGCACTGAAGCTTTCTTT.